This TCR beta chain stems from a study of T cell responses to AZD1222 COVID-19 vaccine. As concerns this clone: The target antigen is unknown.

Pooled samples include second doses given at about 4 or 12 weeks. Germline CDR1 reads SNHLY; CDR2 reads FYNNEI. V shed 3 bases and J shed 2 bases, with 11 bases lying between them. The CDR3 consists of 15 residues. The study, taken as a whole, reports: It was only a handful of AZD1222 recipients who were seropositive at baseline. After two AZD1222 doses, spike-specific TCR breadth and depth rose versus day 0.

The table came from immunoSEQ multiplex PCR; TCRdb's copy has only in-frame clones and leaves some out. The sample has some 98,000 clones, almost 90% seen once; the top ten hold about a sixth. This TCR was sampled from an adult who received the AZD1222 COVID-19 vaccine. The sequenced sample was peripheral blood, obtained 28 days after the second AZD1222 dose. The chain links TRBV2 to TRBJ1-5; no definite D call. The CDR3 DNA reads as TGTGCCAGCAGTGATTGGAGCCCGCGCAATCAGCCCCAGCATTTT. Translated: CASSDWSPRNQPQHF.